This is a list of T cell receptor beta chains from one sample in a study of blood T cell repertoires in COVID-19. The protocol was immunoSEQ multiplex PCR, while the TCRdb copy is restricted to in-frame clones and leaves out a portion. The top ten clones hold around 5.4% of a sample with hundreds of thousands of clones, around 88% of them seen once. Sequencing used peripheral blood. These TCRs come from a man older than 75 with acute or convalescent COVID-19. The CDR3 runs from the conserved cysteine through the conserved F or W.

V gene | CDR3 protein
TRBV5-1 | CASSLGGQEQETQYF
TRBV1 | CTSSRHPGQIYSSYNSPLHF
TRBV5-1 | CASSPLLAGGNTDTQYF
TRBV4-2 | CASSLDQTGANGYTF
TRBV11-3 | CASSYSGTSEGELFF
TRBV3-1/TRBV3-2 | CASSPTGSGNTIYF
TRBV2 | CASRGRETQYF
TRBV6-1 | CASSEGLGRARGSGNTIYF
TRBV20-1 | CSASTGANSPLHF
TRBV19 | CATQGGAIGEKLFF
TRBV6-5 | CASSQRQVRGTEAFF
TRBV5-1 | CASSLESGVTGELFF
TRBV6-1 | CASSDGVGGVFF
TRBV9 | CASGSGGLARGVEQFF
TRBV7-2 | CASSSYLSGNTIYF
TRBV29-1 | CSVGLTGVTNEKLFF
TRBV29-1 | CSVVGLNYGYTF
TRBV12-3/TRBV12-4 | CASSFTARETQYF
TRBV3-1/TRBV3-2 | CASSHSTGGPYEQFF
TRBV6-2/TRBV6-3 | CASSYSTGGTLITAFYEQYF
TRBV11-2 | CASSSQGLLSYEQYF
TRBV11-2 | CASSLDPSRHTQYF
TRBV19 | CASNNPGLRRGGELFF